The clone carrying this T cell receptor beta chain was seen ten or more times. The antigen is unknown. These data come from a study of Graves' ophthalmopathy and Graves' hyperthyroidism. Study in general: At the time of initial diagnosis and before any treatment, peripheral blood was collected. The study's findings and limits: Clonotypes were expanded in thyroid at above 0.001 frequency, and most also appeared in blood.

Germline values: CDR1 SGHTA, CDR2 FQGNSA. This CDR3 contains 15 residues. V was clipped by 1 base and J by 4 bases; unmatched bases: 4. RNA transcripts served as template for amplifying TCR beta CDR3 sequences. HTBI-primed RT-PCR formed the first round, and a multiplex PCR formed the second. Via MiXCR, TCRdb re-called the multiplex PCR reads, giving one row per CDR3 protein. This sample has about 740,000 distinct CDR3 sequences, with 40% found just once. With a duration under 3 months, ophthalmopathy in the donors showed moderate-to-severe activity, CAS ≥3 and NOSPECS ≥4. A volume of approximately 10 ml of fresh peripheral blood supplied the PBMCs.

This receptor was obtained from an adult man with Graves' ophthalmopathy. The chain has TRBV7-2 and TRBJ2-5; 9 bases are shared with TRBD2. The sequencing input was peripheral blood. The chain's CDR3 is CASSLVAGGLETQYF. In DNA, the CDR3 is TGTGCCAGCAGCTTAGTTGCGGGGGGGCTAGAGACCCAGTACTTC.